What follows are 22 T cell receptor beta chains derived from one specimen sequenced in a study of cytomegalovirus exposure and HLA in healthy donors. PCR employed 60 Vbeta and 13 Jbeta primers. The repertoire was sequenced with immunoSEQ multiplex PCR; TCRdb's copy has only in-frame clones and lacks some. This table holds more than 95,000 clones, under 85% found once. The sequencing sample was made of PBMCs. The receptors were sampled from a woman aged 18-29 years in good health and CMV-seronegative.

This clone was detected only once. The rearrangement links TRBV30 to TRBJ2-3, with a weak D call TRBD2 (5 bases). The germline gives CDR1 GTSNPN, CDR2 SVGIG (reference sequence). This CDR3 region has 14 residues. V dropped 8 bases and J dropped 2 bases, with 17 bases sitting between them. The CDR3 DNA reads as TGTGCCCGTTCGGGCGAGGGCTCCACAGATACGCAGTATTTT. Translating gives CARSGEGSTDTQYF.

V usage is TRBV5-1 and J usage is TRBJ1-2; a weak D match, TRBD1 (5 bases). The CDR3 spans 14 residues. Germline V CDR1 and CDR2: SGHRS, YFSETQ. Trimming shortened V by 2 bases and J by 2 bases, and 10 bases separated the two germline ends. The CDR3 DNA reads as TGCGCCAGCAGCTTTGGGGGAGGAAACTATGGCTACACCTTC. Residues: CASSFGGGNYGYTF. Combining the CDR3 with reference TRBV5-1 and TRBJ1-2 gives the whole variable domain KAGVTQTPRYLIKTRGQQVTLSCSPISGHRSVSWYQQTPGQGLQFLFEYFSETQRNKGNFPGRFSGRQFSNSRSEMNVSTLELGDSALYLCASSFGGGNYGYTFGSGTRLTVV.

This chain uses TRBV5-6 with TRBJ2-5, with 9 nucleotides matching TRBD2. Trimming removed 1 base from V and 4 bases from J; junction bases left unmatched: 8. Looked up from germline, CDR1 is SGHDT and CDR2 is YYEEEE. CDR3 length: 16 amino acids. The CDR3 spells CASSLLPSGVLETQYF. DNA of the CDR3: TGTGCCAGCAGCTTGTTGCCTAGCGGGGTTCTAGAGACCCAGTACTTC. The full variable domain, its missing parts supplied by reference TRBV5-6 and TRBJ2-5, is DAGVTQSPTHLIKTRGQQVTLRCSPKSGHDTVSWYQQALGQGPQFIFQYYEEEERQRGNFPDRFSGHQFPNYSSELNVNALLLGDSALYLCASSLLPSGVLETQYFGPGTRLLVL.

The rearrangement joins TRBV29-1 to TRBJ2-2; D call uncertain. Germline V gives CDR1 SQVTM, CDR2 ANQGSEA. This CDR3 has 13 residues. Trimming cost V 5 bases and J 1 base, with 8 bases left between them. In DNA, the CDR3 is TGCAGCGTTCTTGGGCAGAACACCGGGGAGCTGTTTTTT. This encodes CSVLGQNTGELFF.

The gene calls are TRBV5-4 and TRBJ1-1, with a possible D match to TRBD1 (6 bases). Trimming removed 0 bases from V and 11 bases from J, with 11 bases in between. CDR1 and CDR2 from the germline V gene are SGHNT and YYREEE (reference sequence). The CDR3 consists of 12 residues. The CDR3 here is CASSLDRAKAFF. The CDR3 DNA reads as TGTGCCAGCAGCTTGGACAGGGCTAAGGCTTTCTTT.

V is TRBV19 and J is TRBJ2-1, with 10 bases that match TRBD2. Germline-derived CDR1 and CDR2 are LNHDA and SQIVND (reference sequence). The ends lost 1 base at V and 4 bases at J; junction bases unmatched: 4. CDR3 size: 16 residues. CDR3 in amino acids: CASSIVSGGTYNEQFF. The DNA of the CDR3 is TGTGCCAGTAGTATAGTTAGCGGGGGGACATACAATGAGCAGTTCTTC.

The chain links TRBV28 to TRBJ2-7; 7 bases map to TRBD1. This CDR3 comprises 14 residues. The germline V gene encodes CDR1 MDHEN and CDR2 SYDVKM. V was pared by 7 bases and J by 3 bases, with 9 bases of the junction left unmatched. The CDR3 region has the DNA TGTGCCAGCACCCCGACAGGGCTCTTCTACGAGCAGTACTTC. Amino acids: CASTPTGLFYEQYF.

Only a few counts were recorded for this clone. V usage is TRBV5-5 and J usage is TRBJ2-3, with TRBD1 identical over 12 bases. The CDR3 extends over 17 amino acids. The junction had 13 bases not matched to a gene; V was cut back by 6 bases and J by 5 bases. Germline V CDR1 and CDR2: SGHKS, YYEKEE (reference sequence). In nucleotides, the CDR3 is TGTGCCAGCATCCAATACTTCGGGACAGGGGGCGAAGATACGCAGTATTTT. Its translation is CASIQYFGTGGEDTQYF.

The chain couples TRBV28 to TRBJ1-1; the D gene is possibly TRBD1 (5 bases). There are 16 residues in the CDR3. The germline V and J ends were trimmed by 5 bases and 5 bases, with 21 bases remaining between them. Germline V gene lookup returns CDR1 MDHEN and CDR2 SYDVKM. In DNA, the CDR3 is TGTGCCAGCAGTCAGATAGGCCGGGCAGGGCTTACTGAAGCTTTCTTT. Translation: CASSQIGRAGLTEAFF.

V is TRBV5-6 and J is TRBJ2-7; D may be TRBD1 (5 bases). This CDR3 comprises 13 residues. Trimming removed 4 bases at V and 7 bases at J, with 15 bases between. The germline CDR1 and CDR2 sequences are SGHDT and YYEEEE. CDR3 loop: CASSSLLRQEQYF. The DNA for the CDR3 is TGTGCCAGCAGCAGTCTCCTTAGACAGGAGCAGTACTTC.

The rearrangement uses TRBV5-1 and TRBJ1-2; D perhaps matches TRBD1 (6 bases). The CDR3 consists of 15 residues. Per germline, CDR1 SGHRS and CDR2 YFSETQ. V lost 2 bases and J lost 3, with 14 bases in between. As DNA, the CDR3 is TGCGCCAGCAGCTTAGGTGGGGGCAAAGACTATGGCTACACCTTC. Encoded protein: CASSLGGGKDYGYTF.

CDR3 loop: CASSLLVEGLDYGYTF. The DNA of the CDR3 is TGTGCCAGCAGTTTATTAGTTGAGGGCTTGGACTATGGCTACACCTTC. The rearrangement links TRBV28 to TRBJ1-2; D gene ambiguous. The V end was cut by 1 base, the J end by 3 bases, with 15 bases between. The CDR3 contains 16 residues. Germline V lookup: CDR1 MDHEN, CDR2 SYDVKM.

The gene calls are TRBV9 and TRBJ1-2; tentative D call: TRBD1 (6 bases). Per the germline V gene, CDR1 is SGDLS and CDR2 is YYNGEE. This CDR3 has 15 amino acids. V lost 3 bases and J 5 bases, leaving 17 bases between the germline ends. DNA for the CDR3: TGTGCCAGCAGCGGACCGGGACACCCTTCGTATGGCTACACCTTC. Translation gives CASSGPGHPSYGYTF.

The rearrangement joins TRBV6-5 to TRBJ1-1, with D maybe TRBD1 (6 bases). Trimming cost V 4 bases and J 5 bases, with 14 bases left between them. Germline V CDR1 and CDR2: MNHEY, SVGAGI. The CDR3 has 14 residues. CDR3 DNA sequence: TGTGCCAGCAGTTCCGCAACAGGGAGTACTGAAGCTTTCTTT. Translated: CASSSATGSTEAFF.

The chain combines TRBV28 with TRBJ1-1; D remains unclear. The CDR3 has 15 residues. Germline V gene lookup returns CDR1 MDHEN and CDR2 SYDVKM. The V end was cut by 5 bases, the J end by 3 bases, with 16 bases between. The CDR3 sequence: CASSALDAGYTEAFF. The CDR3, as DNA: TGTGCCAGCAGTGCCCTGGACGCGGGGTACACTGAAGCTTTCTTT.

V and J are TRBV5-6 and TRBJ2-1; 9 bases agree with TRBD1. The CDR3 sequence is 11 residues long. Per germline, CDR1 SGHDT and CDR2 YYEEEE. V was pared by 4 bases and J by 15 bases, with 5 bases of the junction left unmatched. The CDR3: CASSIGTGTFF. The CDR3 DNA follows: TGTGCCAGCAGCATCGGGACAGGGACGTTCTTC.

The V gene is TRBV5-4, the J gene TRBJ2-1; D unclear. CDR1 is SGHNT, CDR2 YYREEE, per germline (reference sequence). CDR3 size: 16 residues. Trimming removed 3 bases at V and 0 bases at J, with 13 bases between. CDR3 nucleotides: TGTGCCAGCAGCTCCCCACGCCACAGCTCCTACAATGAGCAGTTCTTC. Translated, it gives CASSSPRHSSYNEQFF.

V is TRBV2 and J is TRBJ1-5; D perhaps matches TRBD1 (5 bases). The CDR3 totals 16 residues. Germline assignment: CDR1 SNHLY and CDR2 FYNNEI. Trimming left V 6 bases short and J 6 bases short, with 21 bases between. CDR3 bases: TGTGCCAGCAGCAAGAGGGGCGGGGGTAAGGCTCAGCCCCAGCATTTT. It codes for CASSKRGGGKAQPQHF.

The chain couples TRBV6-6 to TRBJ2-2, with D unclear. CDR3 size: 16 residues. The V and J ends lost 2 bases and 0 bases respectively, with 10 bases between them. Germline V gene lookup returns CDR1 MNHNY and CDR2 SVGAGI (reference sequence). CDR3 DNA: TGTGCCAGCAGTTACCGAGCGTTAACGAACACCGGGGAGCTGTTTTTT. Its protein product is CASSYRALTNTGELFF.

This clone appeared a single time. The rearrangement uses TRBV30 and TRBJ1-3, with 8 bases identical to TRBD1. From germline, CDR1 is GTSNPN and CDR2 SVGIG (reference sequence). There are 13 residues in the CDR3. After removal of 8 bases from V and 8 bases from J, the junction contained 11 bases not matched to a gene. CDR3 protein: CAGGTGAADTIYF. CDR3 DNA sequence: TGTGCCGGGGGGACAGGCGCGGCGGACACCATATATTTT.

This sequence joins TRBV6-5 and TRBJ1-1; D not resolved. The CDR3 sequence is 14 residues long. Germline V gene lookup returns CDR1 MNHEY and CDR2 SVGAGI. V was pared by 2 bases and J by 3 bases, with 10 bases between. CDR3 protein: CASSYTRTHTEAFF. The CDR3 DNA is TGTGCCAGCAGTTACACTCGGACTCACACTGAAGCTTTCTTT.

This clone was counted a single time. The chain employs TRBV5-1 and TRBJ1-1; the D gene is possibly TRBD1 (6 bases). This CDR3 contains 14 residues. Trimming cost V 4 bases and J 1 base, with 11 bases left between them. CDR1 is SGHRS and CDR2 is YFSETQ in the germline V gene. In DNA, the CDR3 is TGCGCCAGCAGCGGGGAGACAGGGAACACTGAAGCTTTCTTT. This codes for CASSGETGNTEAFF.